Listed below are T cell receptor beta chains from one sample, sequenced in a study of cytotoxic CD8 clonotypes in ibrutinib-treated CLL. Method: immunoSEQ multiplex PCR; TCRdb's copy keeps in-frame clones and lacks some. The table records roughly 300,000 clones, approximately 76% of them present only once. The sequencing here drew on PBMCs, taken at disease progression, from a patient treated with ibrutinib. These receptors originate from a human donor with chronic lymphocytic leukemia. Each CDR3 is given with its conserved first and last residue. The D gene is left open where the match is weak. Clone size is given for some rows only: seen once, a few or many times, or a class if the clone is expanded.

TRBJ2-2 TRBD2 TRBV7-2 . TGTGCCAGCAAACAAGCGGGAGTGGGAACCGGGGAGCTGTTTTTT CASKQAGVGTGELFF
TRBJ2-7 TRBD2 TRBV28 . TGTGCCACCCGGAGGGGAGGGAAATCCTACGAGCAGTACTTC CATRRGGKSYEQYF
TRBJ2-2 . TRBV5-1 . TGCGCCAGCAGCGGATTACAGGGTCCCACCTCCGAGAGTACCGGGGAGCTGTTTTTT CASSGLQGPTSESTGELFF
TRBJ1-6 TRBD1 TRBV6-5 . TGTGCCAGCAGTCGACAGGGCTATAATTCACCCCTCCACTTT CASSRQGYNSPLHF
TRBJ1-5 . TRBV6-1 . TGTGCCAGCAGGCCGACAGGCCTTAATCAGCCCCAGCATTTT CASRPTGLNQPQHF
TRBJ2-7 TRBD2 TRBV2 . TGTGCCAGCAGGGCGAGGTGGGGGGGCGAGCAGTACTTC CASRARWGGEQYF
TRBJ1-1 . TRBV9 once TGTGCCAGCAGCGAGGGGGGCGCAGGCACTGAAGCTTTCTTT CASSEGGAGTEAFF
TRBJ1-3 TRBD1 TRBV5-4 . TGTGCCAGCGGGACAGGGAACCTTCCTGGAAACACCATATATTTT CASGTGNLPGNTIYF
TRBJ2-5 . TRBV19 . TGTGCCAGTAGTATAGATTGGGGGCTGGGAGAGACCCAGTACTTC CASSIDWGLGETQYF
TRBJ2-3 . TRBV5-1 . TGCGCCAGCAGCTTGGACGTGCCAGATACGCAGTATTTT CASSLDVPDTQYF
TRBJ2-2 . TRBV9 few TGTGCCAGCAGCGCCCTTAAGGACTCGAACACCGGGGAGCTGTTTTTT CASSALKDSNTGELFF
TRBJ1-3 . TRBV14 . TGTGCCAGCAGCCAAGATTTGGACGGGTGGCGTGGAAACACCATATATTTT CASSQDLDGWRGNTIYF
TRBJ2-5 TRBD2 TRBV4-1 few TGCGCCAGCAGCCAAGGGGCTAGCGGGCCGGTGGGGACTCAGTACTTC CASSQGASGPVGTQYF
TRBJ1-6 . TRBV12-5 . TGTGCTAGTGGAATCCGGGGGCATAATTCACCCCTCCACTTT CASGIRGHNSPLHF
TRBJ2-4 . TRBV7-6 . TGTGCCAGCAGCGCCCGGGGGCGCAGGGCAGAGGGAAACATTCAGTACTTC CASSARGRRAEGNIQYF
TRBJ2-7 TRBD1 TRBV5-1 . TGCGCCAGCAGCCTGTCCTGGACAGGGGCTCAGGGGGGCTACGAGCAGTACTTC CASSLSWTGAQGGYEQYF
TRBJ2-5 TRBD1 TRBV29-1 . TGCAGCGTCGCCCGGGACAGCCAAGAGACCCAGTACTTC CSVARDSQETQYF
TRBJ2-2 . TRBV11-2 . TGTGCCAGCAGCTCCCCCCCCGGAGGGGGCTTTAGCACCGGGGAGCTGTTTTTT CASSSPPGGGFSTGELFF
TRBJ2-3 . TRBV28 . TGTGCCAGCAGTTTTTACACAGATACGCAGTATTTT CASSFYTDTQYF
TRBJ2-5 . TRBV6-1 . TGTGCCAGCAGTGAACTCCCCTTACAAGAGACCCAGTACTTC CASSELPLQETQYF
TRBJ2-5 . TRBV5-1 once TGCGCCAGCAAGCGCCCGAGGGATGTGCAAGAGACCCAGTACTTC CASKRPRDVQETQYF
TRBJ2-5 . TRBV5-4 once TGTGCCAGCAGCTTCCCTCTAGCGACGGAGGGAGAGACCCAGTACTTC CASSFPLATEGETQYF
TRBJ1-3 . TRBV28 . TGTGCCAGTGGACAGACCTTAGGCTCTGGAAACACCATATATTTT CASGQTLGSGNTIYF
TRBJ2-3 . TRBV7-8 . TGTGCCAGCAGCTTAGGGGACACAGGGACCAGCACAGATACGCAGTATTTT CASSLGDTGTSTDTQYF
TRBJ2-5 TRBD2 TRBV10-3 . TGTGCCATCAGCGGGAGATATAGCGGGAGCGGGGAGACCCAGTACTTC CAISGRYSGSGETQYF
TRBJ2-5 TRBD2 TRBV7-9 . TGTGCCAGCAGCTTAGAACTAGCGAAGACCCAGTACTTC CASSLELAKTQYF
TRBJ1-4 . TRBV4-3 once TGCGCCAGCAGCCAAGTAATTCCAACTAATGAAAAACTGTTTTTT CASSQVIPTNEKLFF
TRBJ2-3 . TRBV9 many TGTGCCAGCAGTAGGGTAGCTAGTACAGATACGCAGTATTTT CASSRVASTDTQYF
TRBJ2-7 . TRBV6-4 . TGTGCCACCTGGTCCGTAACCTACGAGCAGTACTTC CATWSVTYEQYF
TRBJ2-7 . TRBV7-2 . TGTGCCAGCAGCTTAGGAGGGGTCGGGCCCGGACGGTACTTC CASSLGGVGPGRYF
TRBJ2-4 . TRBV18 . TGTGCCAGCTCACCGGGGGTAGCCAAAAACATTCAGTACTTC CASSPGVAKNIQYF
TRBJ1-5 . TRBV10-3 . TGTGCCATCAGTGAAACAGGGCACAATCAGCCCCAGCATTTT CAISETGHNQPQHF
TRBJ2-6 . TRBV7-6 . TGTGCCAGCAGCTTCTATCGGGCCGATTTCTTCTCTGGGGCCAACGTCCTGACTTTC CASSFYRADFFSGANVLTF
TRBJ1-1 . TRBV5-5 . TGTGCCAGCAGCTTGTTTACCGGATGGCCTGAAGCTTTCTTT CASSLFTGWPEAFF
TRBJ2-7 . TRBV5-8 once TGTGCCAGCAGCCGCCCGGGCCTGAGCTCCTACGAGCAGTACTTC CASSRPGLSSYEQYF
TRBJ1-5 . TRBV18 . TGTGCCAGCTCAATTGAGACCAATCAGCCCCAGCATTTT CASSIETNQPQHF
TRBJ2-5 . TRBV28 . TGTGCCAGCAGTCCCGGGCCCAGTTCGGAGACCCAGTACTTC CASSPGPSSETQYF
TRBJ2-1 TRBD2 TRBV11-2 . TGTGCCAGCACCCGACCAGGACTAGCGGGGGGCTATGAGCAGTTCTTC CASTRPGLAGGYEQFF
TRBJ1-2 TRBD1 TRBV9 . TGTGCCAGCAGCGTAGAAGACAGGGGTAGACCGTATGGCTACACCTTC CASSVEDRGRPYGYTF